One sample yielded the 19 T cell receptor beta chains listed below, sequenced in a study of a mutant IDH1 vaccine in newly diagnosed glioma. As to time point: week 11, during vaccination. Vaccination comprised doses that each held 300 ug of mutant IDH1 20-mer peptide, plus topical imiquimod. Profiled with immunoSEQ multiplex PCR; TCRdb holds only in-frame clones, not every one. The sample includes approximately 64,000 clones, about 81% of them seen just once. No antigens are known for them. The material was PBMCs, obtained from a glioma patient whose treatment included an IDH1 peptide vaccine. The source of these receptors is a woman aged 50 to 60 with glioma.

The chain carries TRBV5-1 and TRBJ2-5; no clear D. The CDR3 runs to 15 residues. Trimming shortened V by 1 base and J by 2 bases, and 12 bases separated the two germline ends. CDR1 is SGHRS and CDR2 is YFSETQ in the germline V gene. The CDR3 loop reads CASSLSGQRQETQYF. The CDR3 DNA follows: TGCGCCAGCAGCTTGAGTGGGCAGAGGCAAGAGACCCAGTACTTC. Full variable domain (missing parts from reference TRBV5-1 and TRBJ2-5): KAGVTQTPRYLIKTRGQQVTLSCSPISGHRSVSWYQQTPGQGLQFLFEYFSETQRNKGNFPGRFSGRQFSNSRSEMNVSTLELGDSALYLCASSLSGQRQETQYFGPGTRLLVL.

This chain uses TRBV19 with TRBJ1-2; D is unclear. Per germline, CDR1 LNHDA and CDR2 SQIVND (reference sequence). Trimming cost V 5 bases and J 6 bases, with 19 bases left between them. This CDR3 comprises 15 residues. The CDR3 DNA reads as TGTGCCAGTAGTTTACCGGGTAGACGGGAAAATGGCTACACCTTC. Residues: CASSLPGRRENGYTF.

The genes are TRBV4-2 and TRBJ1-1, with D perhaps matching TRBD1 (6 bases). Trimming shortened V by 4 bases and J by 1 base, and 13 bases separated the two germline ends. This CDR3 spans 15 amino acids. CDR1 and CDR2 (germline): LGHNA, YNFKEQ. DNA of the CDR3: TGTGCCAGCAGCCCGGACAGTTCCACGAACACTGAAGCTTTCTTT. This sequence encodes CASSPDSSTNTEAFF.

The genes are TRBV7-9 and TRBJ2-1; maybe TRBD1 (5 bases). Between the trimmed V and J ends, which lost 5 bases and 0 bases, there was a span of 11 bases. The CDR3 spans 15 residues. Germline CDR1 is SEHNR and CDR2 is FQNEAQ (reference sequence). Here the CDR3 reads CASSTDSSSYNEQFF. The CDR3, as DNA: TGTGCCAGCAGCACCGACAGTAGCTCCTACAATGAGCAGTTCTTC.

V is TRBV4-1 and J is TRBJ1-5, with D perhaps matching TRBD1 (5 bases). This CDR3 region has 16 residues. CDR1 and CDR2 from the germline V gene are MGHRA and YSYEKL. The V and J ends lost 2 bases and 7 bases respectively, with 18 bases between them. The CDR3 DNA sequence: TGCGCCAGCAGCCAACAAGGCCGAGGGGCGGAACAGCCCCAGCATTTT. Its protein is CASSQQGRGAEQPQHF.

By proportion, this clone is medium-sized. The rearrangement joins TRBV6-4 to TRBJ2-3, with TRBD2 identical over 11 bases. Trimming cost V 5 bases and J 0 bases; bases outside gene matches: 4. There are 16 residues in the CDR3. The germline gives CDR1 MRHNA, CDR2 SNTAGT. This CDR3 is CASSYTSGSSTDTQYF. The CDR3 DNA sequence: TGTGCCAGCAGTTATACTAGCGGGAGTAGCACAGATACGCAGTATTTT.

This chain joins TRBV25-1 and TRBJ1-1; D unclear. Trimming removed 4 bases from V and 1 base from J, with 13 bases in between. The CDR3 contains 15 residues. Germline CDR1 MGHDK, CDR2 SYGVNS. DNA of the CDR3: TGTGCCAGCAGTGGGACTGGACGGAGGAACACTGAAGCTTTCTTT. Amino acid sequence: CASSGTGRRNTEAFF.

The rearrangement uses TRBV5-8 and TRBJ2-7; D possibly corresponds to TRBD1 (7 bases). This CDR3 has 16 residues. V was pared by 4 bases and J by 7 bases, with 24 bases between. Germline V gene lookup returns CDR1 SGHTS and CDR2 YDEGEE. CDR3 DNA sequence: TGTGCCAGCAGCAGGGGACAGAGAAGTCGGCGGGAAGAGCAGTACTTC. Residues: CASSRGQRSRREEQYF. Combining the CDR3 with reference TRBV5-8 and TRBJ2-7 gives the whole variable domain EAGVTQSPTHLIKTRGQQATLRCSPISGHTSVYWYQQALGLGLQFLLWYDEGEERNRGNFPPRFSGRQFPNYSSELNVNALELEDSALYLCASSRGQRSRREEQYFGPGTRLTVT.

V usage is TRBV30 and J usage is TRBJ2-5, with a weak D call TRBD1 (6 bases). Per germline, CDR1 GTSNPN and CDR2 SVGIG (reference sequence). Between the trimmed V and J ends, which lost 5 bases and 2 bases, there was a span of 12 bases. The CDR3 extends over 13 amino acids. The CDR3, as DNA: TGTGCCTGGCACCGGGACACTCAAGAGACCCAGTACTTC. Translating gives CAWHRDTQETQYF. The full variable domain, with the rest looked up from reference TRBV30 and TRBJ2-5, is SQTIHQWPATLVQPVGSPLSLECTVEGTSNPNLYWYRQAAGRGLQLLFYSVGIGQISSEVPQNLSASRPQDRQFILSSKKLLLSDSGFYLCAWHRDTQETQYFGPGTRLLVL.

This clone was counted only a few times. This chain joins TRBV29-1 and TRBJ1-4, with no clear D. Per germline, CDR1 SQVTM and CDR2 ANQGSEA. CDR3 length: 12 amino acids. With 4 bases removed from V and 5 bases from J, the gap between germline ends came to 8 bases. In DNA form, the CDR3 reads TGCAGCGTTGTAGGACGGAATGAAAAACTGTTTTTT. This translates into CSVVGRNEKLFF.

The gene calls are TRBV7-9 and TRBJ1-2, with D possibly matching TRBD1 (5 bases). The CDR3 extends over 11 amino acids. V was trimmed by 5 bases and J by 10 bases, leaving 11 bases between them. Per germline, CDR1 SEHNR and CDR2 FQNEAQ (reference sequence). The CDR3 spells CASSRSGAYTF. In nucleotides, the CDR3 is TGTGCCAGCAGCAGGTCTGGGGCCTACACCTTC.

The rearrangement links TRBV14 to TRBJ1-1; D is unresolved. The V end was cut by 4 bases, the J end by 4 bases, with 13 bases between. The germline gives CDR1 SGHDN, CDR2 FVKESK. CDR3 length: 14 amino acids. This CDR3 is CASSRSMGSTEAFF. The CDR3 DNA reads as TGTGCCAGCAGCCGCTCAATGGGGAGCACTGAAGCTTTCTTT.

The V gene is TRBV6-1, the J gene TRBJ1-1, with D maybe TRBD1 (5 bases). The CDR3 is 15 amino acids. Trimming removed 10 bases at V and 2 bases at J, with 20 bases between. Germline V lookup: CDR1 MNHNS, CDR2 SASEGT. DNA of the CDR3: TGTGCCACCAAGCCCTTCCGGGGACCCAACACTGAAGCTTTCTTT. Protein sequence: CATKPFRGPNTEAFF.

V gene TRBV4-3 combines with J gene TRBJ1-3; 8 bases fit TRBD1. This CDR3 has 15 amino acids. Germline V gene lookup returns CDR1 LGHNA and CDR2 YSLEER. The V gene end was trimmed by 7 bases and the J gene end by 2 bases; junction bases not matched to a gene: 7. The CDR3 sequence: CASNPTGDPGNTIYF. The CDR3 nucleotides read TGCGCCAGCAATCCGACAGGGGACCCTGGAAACACCATATATTTT.

The V and J genes are TRBV7-6 and TRBJ2-3; 7 bases are a match to TRBD2. Germline trimming cut 5 bases from V and 2 bases from J; bases unmatched to any gene: 7. This CDR3 is built from 15 residues. The germline gives CDR1 SGHVS, CDR2 FNYEAQ. CDR3 sequence reads: CASSPLAVNTDTQYF. As DNA, the CDR3 is TGTGCCAGCAGCCCGCTAGCGGTTAACACAGATACGCAGTATTTT.

The gene calls are TRBV28 and TRBJ1-6; D is perhaps TRBD1 (6 bases). Germline lookup yields CDR1 MDHEN and CDR2 SYDVKM. Trimming removed 6 bases at V and 9 bases at J, with 15 bases between. The CDR3 loop spans 14 amino acids. The CDR3 bases are TGTGCCAGCAGGGGGGCCCTCGGGGCTTCACCCCTCCACTTT. Protein product: CASRGALGASPLHF.

As concerns this clone: Germline is not matched at one junction end, which may reflect a read error. The J gene is TRBJ2-1, the V gene TRBV5-5; 8 nucleotides align to TRBD1. The germline gives CDR1 SGHKS, CDR2 YYEKEE (reference sequence). This CDR3 contains 16 residues. Written as DNA, the CDR3 is TGTGCCAGCAGTTTGGATGGACAGGGATCCTACAATGAGCAGTTCTTC. As protein: CASSLDGQGSYNEQFF.

V usage is TRBV29-1 and J usage is TRBJ1-1; 10 positions agree with TRBD1. CDR1 and CDR2 (germline): SQVTM, ANQGSEA. Unmatched junction bases numbered 14, after V lost 6 bases and J lost 4 bases. This CDR3 has 16 amino acids. The CDR3 here is CSVAERQGALGTEAFF. The DNA of the CDR3 is TGCAGCGTCGCCGAGCGACAGGGGGCTTTGGGCACTGAAGCTTTCTTT.

The chain recombines TRBV10-3 with TRBJ2-1, with D hard to call. This CDR3 contains 12 residues. V lost 2 bases to trimming and J lost 5 bases, with 4 bases between them. Germline V gene data show CDR1 as ENHRY and CDR2 as SYGVKD. This CDR3 reads CAISENNNEQFF. CDR3 nucleotide sequence: TGTGCCATCAGTGAGAACAACAATGAGCAGTTCTTC.